This T cell receptor beta chain emerged from a study of identical twins. Regarding the study as a whole: Cord blood's abundant beta clonotypes had fewer insertions, unlike memory repertoires. The conclusions drew on cross-sectional statistical analysis instead of tracking the same donors.

The CDR3 contains 18 residues. V lost 2 bases to trimming and J lost 0 bases, with 18 bases between them. Germline lookup yields CDR1 KGHSH and CDR2 LQKENI. A template switching step contributed a universal primer site, while unique molecular identifiers were present in the cDNA. TCRdb ran MiXCR on the 5' RACE reads and lists one entry per CDR3 protein. The sample lists a few hundred thousand distinct CDR3 sequences; around a tenth were seen once. Turning to this clonotype: Its antigen is currently unknown.

Separately, the same data were catalogued under a study of yellow fever vaccine responses in identical twins.

This chain links TRBV18 with TRBJ2-3, with D uncertain. The clonotype originates from a woman between 18 and 29 years old in good health. Sequencing was carried out using PBMCs. The CDR3 DNA reads as TGTGCCAGCTCACCAACATCAACGTTGACCATTAGCACAGATACGCAGTATTTT. Translation: CASSPTSTLTISTDTQYF.